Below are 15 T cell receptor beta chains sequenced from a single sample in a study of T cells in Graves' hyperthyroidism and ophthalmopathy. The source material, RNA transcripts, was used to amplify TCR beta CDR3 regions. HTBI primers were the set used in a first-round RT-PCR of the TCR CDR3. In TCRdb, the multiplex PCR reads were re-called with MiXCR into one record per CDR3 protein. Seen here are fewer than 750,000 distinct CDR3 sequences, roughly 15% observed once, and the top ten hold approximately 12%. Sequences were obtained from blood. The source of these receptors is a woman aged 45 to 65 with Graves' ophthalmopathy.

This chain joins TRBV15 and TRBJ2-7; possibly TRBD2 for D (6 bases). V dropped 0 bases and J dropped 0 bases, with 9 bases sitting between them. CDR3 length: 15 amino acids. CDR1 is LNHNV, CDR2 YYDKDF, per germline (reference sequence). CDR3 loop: CATSRDYGSSYEQYF. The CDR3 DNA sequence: TGTGCCACCAGCAGAGATTACGGGAGCTCCTACGAGCAGTACTTC.

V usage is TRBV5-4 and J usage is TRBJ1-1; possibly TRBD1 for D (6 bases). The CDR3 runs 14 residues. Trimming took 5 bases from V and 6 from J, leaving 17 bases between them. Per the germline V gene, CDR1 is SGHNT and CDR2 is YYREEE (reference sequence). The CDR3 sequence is CASRRDIFNSEAFF. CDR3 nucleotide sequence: TGTGCCAGCAGAAGGGACATTTTCAACTCTGAAGCTTTCTTT.

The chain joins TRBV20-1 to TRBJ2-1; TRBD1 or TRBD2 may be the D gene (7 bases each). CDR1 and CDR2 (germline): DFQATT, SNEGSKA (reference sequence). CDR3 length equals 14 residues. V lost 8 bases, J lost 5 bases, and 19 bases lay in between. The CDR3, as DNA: TGCAGTCCCAACAGCGGGACAGCCAACAATGAGCAGTTCTTC. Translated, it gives CSPNSGTANNEQFF.

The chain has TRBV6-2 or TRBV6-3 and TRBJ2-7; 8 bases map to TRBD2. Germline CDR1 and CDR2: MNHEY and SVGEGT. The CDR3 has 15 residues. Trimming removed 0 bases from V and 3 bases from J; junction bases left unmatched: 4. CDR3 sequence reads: CASSYSKRESYEQYF. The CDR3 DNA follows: TGTGCCAGCAGTTACTCAAAGCGGGAGAGCTACGAGCAGTACTTC.

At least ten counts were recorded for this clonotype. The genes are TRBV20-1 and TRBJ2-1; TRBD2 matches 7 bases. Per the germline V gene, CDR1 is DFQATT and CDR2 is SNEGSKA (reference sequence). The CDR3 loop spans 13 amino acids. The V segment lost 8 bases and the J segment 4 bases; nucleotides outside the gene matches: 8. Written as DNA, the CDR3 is TGCAGTTCCCAGCGGGACCGATACAATGAGCAGTTCTTC. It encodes CSSQRDRYNEQFF.

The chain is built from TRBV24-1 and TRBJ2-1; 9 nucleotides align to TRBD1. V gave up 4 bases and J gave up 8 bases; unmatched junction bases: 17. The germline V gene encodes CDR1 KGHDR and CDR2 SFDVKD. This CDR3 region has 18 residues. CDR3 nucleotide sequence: TGTGCCACCAGTGACCACTTGAAGCGGGACAGGGCTGGTGATGAGCAGTTCTTC. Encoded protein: CATSDHLKRDRAGDEQFF.

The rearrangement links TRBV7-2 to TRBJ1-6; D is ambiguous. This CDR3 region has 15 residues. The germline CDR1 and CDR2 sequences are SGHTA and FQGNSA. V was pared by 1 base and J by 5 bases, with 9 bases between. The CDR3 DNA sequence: TGTGCCAGCAGCTTAGGATGGTCTCATAATTCACCCCTCCACTTT. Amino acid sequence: CASSLGWSHNSPLHF. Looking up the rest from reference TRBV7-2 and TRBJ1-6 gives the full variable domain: GAGVSQSPSNKVTEKGKDVELRCDPISGHTALYWYRQSLGQGLEFLIYFQGNSAPDKSGLPSDRFSAERTGGSVSTLTIQRTQQEDSAVYLCASSLGWSHNSPLHFGNGTRLTVT.

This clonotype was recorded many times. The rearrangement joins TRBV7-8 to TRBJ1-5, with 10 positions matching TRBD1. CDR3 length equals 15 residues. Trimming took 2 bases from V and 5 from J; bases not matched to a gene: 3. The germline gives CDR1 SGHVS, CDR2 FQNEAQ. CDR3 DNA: TGTGCCAGCAGCTTATCAGGGACAGGGGATCAGCCCCAGCATTTT. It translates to CASSLSGTGDQPQHF.

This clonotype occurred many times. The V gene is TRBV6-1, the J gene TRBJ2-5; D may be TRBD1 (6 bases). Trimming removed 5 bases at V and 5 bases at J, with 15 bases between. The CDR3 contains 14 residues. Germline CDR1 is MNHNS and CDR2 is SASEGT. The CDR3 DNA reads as TGTGCCAGCAGTATCTCCGGGACATGGGAGACCCAGTACTTC. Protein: CASSISGTWETQYF.

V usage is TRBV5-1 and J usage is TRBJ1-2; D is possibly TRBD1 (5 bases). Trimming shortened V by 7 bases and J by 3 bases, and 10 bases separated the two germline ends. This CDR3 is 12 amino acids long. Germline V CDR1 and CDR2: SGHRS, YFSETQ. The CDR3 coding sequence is TGCGCCAGCGGGACGGATTACTATGGCTACACCTTC. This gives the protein CASGTDYYGYTF.

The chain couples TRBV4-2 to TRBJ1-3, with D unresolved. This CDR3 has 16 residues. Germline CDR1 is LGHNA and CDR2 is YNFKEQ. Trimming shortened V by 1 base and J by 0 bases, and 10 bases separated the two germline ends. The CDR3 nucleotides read TGTGCCAGCAGCCAAGTAGGCAGCCTCTCTGGAAACACCATATATTTT. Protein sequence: CASSQVGSLSGNTIYF.

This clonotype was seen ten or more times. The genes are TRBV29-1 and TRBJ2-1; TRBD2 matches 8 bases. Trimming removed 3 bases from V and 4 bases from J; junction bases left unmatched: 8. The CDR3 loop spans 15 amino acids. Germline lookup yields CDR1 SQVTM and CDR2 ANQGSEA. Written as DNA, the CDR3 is TGCAGCGTTGAGAGGGGTAGCGGGGCATACAATGAGCAGTTCTTC. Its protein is CSVERGSGAYNEQFF.

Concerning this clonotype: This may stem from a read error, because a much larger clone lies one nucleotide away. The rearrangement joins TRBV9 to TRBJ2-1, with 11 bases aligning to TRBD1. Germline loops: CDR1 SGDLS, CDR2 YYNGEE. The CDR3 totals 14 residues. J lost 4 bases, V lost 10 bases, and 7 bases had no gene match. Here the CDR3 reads CAGTGTGGYNEQFF. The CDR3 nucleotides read TGTGCCGGTACCGGGACAGGGGGTTACAATGAGCAGTTCTTC. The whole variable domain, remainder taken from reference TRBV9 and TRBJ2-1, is DSGVTQTPKHLITATGQRVTLRCSPRSGDLSVYWYQQSLDQGLQFLIQYYNGEERAKGNILERFSAQQFPDLHSELNLSSLELGDSALYFCAGTGTGGYNEQFFGPGTRLTVL.

The CDR3 loop is CASSYGGGRSHEQYF. The CDR3 coding sequence is TGTGCCAGCAGTTACGGCGGCGGGAGGTCCCACGAGCAGTACTTC. The genes are TRBV6-1 and TRBJ2-7; 8 bases map to TRBD2. The CDR3 spans 15 residues. V lost 5 bases, J lost 5 bases, and 11 bases stayed unmatched. In germline, CDR1 is MNHNS, CDR2 SASEGT.

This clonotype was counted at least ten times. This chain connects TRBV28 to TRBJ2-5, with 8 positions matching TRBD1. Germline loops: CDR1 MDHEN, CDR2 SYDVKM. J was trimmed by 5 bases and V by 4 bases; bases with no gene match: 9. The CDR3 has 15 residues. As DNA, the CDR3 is TGTGCCAGCAGTTCCTGGACAGGGCCTACGGAGACCCAGTACTTC. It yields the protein CASSSWTGPTETQYF.